This T cell receptor beta chain was sequenced during a study of shared clonotypes between healthy human individuals. Study-level information: Plates per donor: three CD4 naive, three CD4 memory, two CD8 naive, one CD8 memory. Study-level points and caveats: Sampling involved blood alone; tissue repertoires likely differ.

The assay was immunoSEQ multiplex PCR, and TCRdb's table has in-frame clones only and misses some. The data hold about 1,900,000 clones, with roughly 94% observed a single time. As defined, naive CD8 cells were CD45RO-negative and positively selected for CCR7, with terminally differentiated effector memory CD45RA+ cells excluded. Note on this clone: Its antigen remains unidentified.

This sequence was found in a man between 18 and 35 years old in good health. The sequencing input was naive CD8+ T cells sorted from blood.

CDR3 nucleotide sequence: TGTGCCAGCAGTGGGACAGGGGATTCACCCCTCCACTTT. Its translation is CASSGTGDSPLHF. J is TRBJ1-6 and V is TRBV28; 10 positions agree with TRBD1. The length of the CDR3 is 13 residues. V shed 5 bases and J 8 bases; nucleotides not matched to a gene: 0. Looked up from germline, CDR1 is MDHEN and CDR2 is SYDVKM.